The next 15 T cell receptor beta chains were all read from a single sample in a study of blood T cell repertoires in COVID-19. Sequencing was performed with immunoSEQ multiplex PCR; in TCRdb, only in-frame clones are kept and a portion is missing. Of 200,000 to 250,000 clones in the sample, around nine tenths are singletons; the top ten hold over 9.5%. The sample consisted of peripheral blood. The receptors derive from a young woman who had recovered from COVID-19.

This clone has only a few counts. The chain carries TRBV2 and TRBJ2-2; D is undetermined. This CDR3 spans 14 amino acids. Germline V gene data show CDR1 as SNHLY and CDR2 as FYNNEI. V shed 4 bases and J shed 5 bases, with 11 bases lying between them. CDR3 sequence: CASSVAGFTGELFF. As DNA, the CDR3 is TGTGCCAGCAGTGTGGCAGGTTTTACCGGGGAGCTGTTTTTT.

This chain links TRBV4-2 with TRBJ2-1; 11 nucleotides align to TRBD2. The CDR3 sequence is 20 residues long. Germline V gene data show CDR1 as LGHNA and CDR2 as YNFKEQ. V lost 2 bases, J lost 8 bases, and 20 bases stayed unmatched. CDR3 amino acids: CASSQQTSLTSGMGRDEQFF. CDR3 bases: TGTGCCAGCAGCCAACAAACCTCCCTGACTAGCGGGATGGGCCGCGATGAGCAGTTCTTC.

V and J are TRBV27 and TRBJ2-1; maybe TRBD2 (5 bases). The CDR3 sequence is 14 residues long. The germline gives CDR1 MNHEY, CDR2 SMNVEV (reference sequence). Trimming stripped 7 bases from V and 4 bases from J, with 14 bases between. CDR3 in DNA: TGTGCCAGCACCGCGAGCGGAGTTTACAATGAGCAGTTCTTC. It is translated as CASTASGVYNEQFF.

V is TRBV14 and J is TRBJ2-5; TRBD2 matches 7 bases. Trimming took 0 bases from V and 2 from J; bases not matched to a gene: 6. The V gene's germline CDR1 is SGHDN and CDR2 FVKESK. The CDR3 length is 16 residues. The chain's CDR3 is CASSQDRAGEQETQYF. DNA of the CDR3: TGTGCCAGCAGCCAAGATAGGGCGGGAGAGCAAGAGACCCAGTACTTC.

CDR3 protein: CASSSVAKNIQYF. The CDR3 DNA follows: TGTGCCAGCAGCTCGGTAGCCAAAAACATTCAGTACTTC. The chain recombines TRBV7-9 with TRBJ2-4; no clear D gene. Trimming took 4 bases from V and 0 from J, leaving 4 bases between them. From germline, CDR1 is SEHNR and CDR2 FQNEAQ (reference sequence). CDR3 length equals 13 residues.

The CDR3 bases are TGTGCCAGCAGCCCGGGACAGGACAATCAGCCCCAGCATTTT. Encoded protein: CASSPGQDNQPQHF. The genes are TRBV7-9 and TRBJ1-5; 8 bases agree with TRBD1. V gave up 5 bases and J gave up 3 bases; unmatched junction bases: 3. Germline V gives CDR1 SEHNR, CDR2 FQNEAQ (reference sequence). This CDR3 region has 14 residues.

This clone was detected only a few times. This chain uses TRBV6-2 or TRBV6-3 with TRBJ2-1; D is undetermined. V lost 6 bases and J lost 6, with 6 bases in between. The CDR3 contains 11 residues. Germline V gene data show CDR1 as MNHEY and CDR2 as SVGEGT. Written as DNA, the CDR3 is TGTGCCAGCAGCGATAGCAATGAGCAGTTCTTC. Encoded protein: CASSDSNEQFF.

The genes are TRBV5-1 and TRBJ2-5; weak D call: TRBD1 (5 bases). Germline V gene sequence: CDR1 SGHRS, CDR2 YFSETQ. Deletions cut 4 bases from V and 5 bases from J, with 15 bases between. The CDR3 runs 14 residues. The CDR3 nucleotides are TGCGCCAGCAGCAGCTGGGGCGAGTTGGAGACCCAGTACTTC. Its translation: CASSSWGELETQYF.

The J gene is TRBJ2-5, the V gene TRBV5-1, with 8 bases lining up with TRBD2. V lost 5 bases to trimming and J lost 3 bases; unmatched junction nucleotides: 6. The germline V gene encodes CDR1 SGHRS and CDR2 YFSETQ. The CDR3 spans 14 residues. CDR3 in amino acids: CASRGSGIKETQYF. DNA of the CDR3: TGCGCCAGCAGAGGTAGCGGGATCAAAGAGACCCAGTACTTC.

This chain connects TRBV6-4 to TRBJ1-4; D is undetermined. Trimming removed 0 bases at V and 0 bases at J, with 23 bases between. The CDR3 covers 21 residues. Germline V gene data show CDR1 as MRHNA and CDR2 as SNTAGT. The CDR3 DNA follows: TGTGCCAGCAGTGACTCGAGAGGGCCCTACCCCTTCATTGCAACTAATGAAAAACTGTTTTTT. It codes for CASSDSRGPYPFIATNEKLFF.

The rearrangement uses TRBV19 and TRBJ1-2; D unresolved. Looked up from germline, CDR1 is LNHDA and CDR2 is SQIVND (reference sequence). The ends were cut back, 5 bases at V and 6 bases at J, with 13 bases in the middle. The CDR3 loop spans 13 amino acids. The CDR3 loop reads CASSLGAINGYTF. The CDR3 DNA is TGTGCCAGTAGTCTCGGAGCGATAAATGGCTACACCTTC.

The chain has TRBV19 and TRBJ2-2; tentatively, D is TRBD1 (6 bases). The CDR3 runs 13 residues. Germline CDR1 LNHDA, CDR2 SQIVND (reference sequence). The V gene lost 7 bases and the J gene lost 6 bases, with 12 bases spanning the gap. CDR3 DNA: TGTGCCAGTACCCCAGGGGCGGCCGGGGAGCTGTTTTTT. As protein: CASTPGAAGELFF. The whole variable domain, filled in from reference TRBV19 and TRBJ2-2, reads DGGITQSPKYLFRKEGQNVTLSCEQNLNHDAMYWYRQDPGQGLRLIYYSQIVNDFQKGDIAEGYSVSREKKESFPLTVTSAQKNPTAFYLCASTPGAAGELFFGEGSRLTVL.

The chain is built from TRBV5-1 and TRBJ1-6; no firm D call. The CDR3 has 16 residues. Germline-derived CDR1 and CDR2 are SGHRS and YFSETQ. V was pared by 6 bases and J by 0 bases, with 13 bases between. The CDR3 DNA is TGCGCCAGCATCCTCGGGGAGAGCTCCTATAATTCACCCCTCCACTTT. Protein sequence: CASILGESSYNSPLHF.

This chain connects TRBV2 to TRBJ2-2; D unclear. CDR1 is SNHLY, CDR2 FYNNEI, per germline. The CDR3 is 16 amino acids. V lost 2 bases, J lost 6 bases, and 16 bases lay in between. CDR3 in DNA: TGTGCCAGCAGTGAATACCCTAGTAAACCCGCCGGGGAGCTGTTTTTT. Its protein is CASSEYPSKPAGELFF.

This clone was seen only a few times. The chain combines TRBV4-3 with TRBJ2-2; 8 bases match TRBD2. The CDR3 is 16 amino acids. V lost 4 bases and J lost 0; bases outside the gene matches: 4. Germline V gives CDR1 LGHNA, CDR2 YSLEER. CDR3 bases: TGCGCCAGCAGCCTCGGGACTAGTGCGAACACCGGGGAGCTGTTTTTT. The encoded protein is CASSLGTSANTGELFF.